This T cell receptor (beta chain) was retrieved from a study of CD8 T cells in ankylosing spondylitis. Whole-study results and caveats: It was reported that disease-linked clones were significantly enriched in matched ankylosing spondylitis synovial fluid. The disease-linked clones had a CD8+ phenotype and low blood frequencies. Apparently characteristic of ankylosing spondylitis blood was a TCR beta motif (roughly eight highly homologous variants).

This clonotype was counted a few times. What it binds is unknown. This CDR3 comprises 15 residues. Trimming took 3 bases from V and 0 from J, leaving 10 bases between them. For TCR beta, libraries came from quantitative 5'-RACE with molecular barcodes. Each CDR3 protein gets one entry after TCRdb re-called the 5' RACE reads with MiXCR. Of 290,000 or so distinct CDR3 sequences listed, less than 25% were seen once; the top ten hold roughly 3.6%. The rearrangement links TRBV12-3 or TRBV12-4 to TRBJ2-3; D is ambiguous. Sequenced material: blood, either unsorted or a sorted T cell fraction (not recorded which). The sequence came from a female donor with ankylosing spondylitis or in good health (not recorded which). The CDR3 loop reads CASSFWLASTDTQYF. For the CDR3, the DNA is TGTGCCAGCAGTTTCTGGTTAGCTAGCACAGATACGCAGTATTTT.